The clone carrying this T cell receptor beta chain has ten or more counts. Amplification of TCR beta CDR3 regions used RNA as the template. During a first-round RT-PCR of the TCR CDR3, the HTBI primer set was used. MiXCR, run by TCRdb on the multiplex PCR reads, gives a single entry per CDR3 protein. The sample consists of about 740,000 distinct CDR3 sequences, 11% to 15% of them appearing once. Germline V gene lookup returns CDR1 SGDLS and CDR2 YYNGEE. With 0 bases removed from V and 2 bases from J, the gap between germline ends came to 9 bases. The CDR3 runs to 15 residues. These data are taken from a study of T cells in Graves' hyperthyroidism and ophthalmopathy.

The receptor's source is a young woman with Graves' hyperthyroidism. The material sequenced was blood. The chain joins TRBV9 to TRBJ1-5; D is possibly TRBD1 (5 bases). CDR3 DNA sequence: TGTGCCAGCAGCGTAGGCGGGGGAGGCAATCAGCCCCAGCATTTT. Encoded protein: CASSVGGGGNQPQHF.